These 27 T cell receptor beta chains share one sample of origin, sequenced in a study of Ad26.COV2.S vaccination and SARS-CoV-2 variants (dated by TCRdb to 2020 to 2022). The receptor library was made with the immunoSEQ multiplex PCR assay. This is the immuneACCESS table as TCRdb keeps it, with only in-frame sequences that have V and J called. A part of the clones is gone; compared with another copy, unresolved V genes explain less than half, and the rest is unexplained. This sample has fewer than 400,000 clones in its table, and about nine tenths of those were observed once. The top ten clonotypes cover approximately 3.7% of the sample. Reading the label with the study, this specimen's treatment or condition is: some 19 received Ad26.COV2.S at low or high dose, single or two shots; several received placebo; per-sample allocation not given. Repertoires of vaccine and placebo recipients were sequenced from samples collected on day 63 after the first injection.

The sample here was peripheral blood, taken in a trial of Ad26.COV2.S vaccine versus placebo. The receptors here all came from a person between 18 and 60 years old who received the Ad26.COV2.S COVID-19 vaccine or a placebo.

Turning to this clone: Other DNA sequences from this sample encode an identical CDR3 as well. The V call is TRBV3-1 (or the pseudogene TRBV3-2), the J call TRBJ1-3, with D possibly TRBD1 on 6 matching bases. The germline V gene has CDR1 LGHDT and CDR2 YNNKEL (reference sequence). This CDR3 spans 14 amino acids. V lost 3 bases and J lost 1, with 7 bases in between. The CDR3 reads CASSQDSSGNTIYF. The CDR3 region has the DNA TGTGCCAGCAGCCAGGACAGTTCTGGAAACACCATATATTTT.

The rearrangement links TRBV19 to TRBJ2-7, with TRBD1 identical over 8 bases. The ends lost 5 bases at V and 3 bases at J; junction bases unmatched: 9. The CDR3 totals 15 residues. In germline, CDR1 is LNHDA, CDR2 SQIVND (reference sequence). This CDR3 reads CASSLRGTGDYEQYF. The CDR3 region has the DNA TGTGCCAGTAGTTTACGAGGGACAGGTGACTACGAGCAGTACTTC.

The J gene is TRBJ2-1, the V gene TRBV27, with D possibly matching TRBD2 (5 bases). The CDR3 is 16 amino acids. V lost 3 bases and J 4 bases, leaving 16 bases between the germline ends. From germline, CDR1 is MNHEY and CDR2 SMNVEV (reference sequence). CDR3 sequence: CASSFSAPTDYNEQFF. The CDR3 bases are TGTGCCAGCAGTTTTAGCGCCCCCACGGATTACAATGAGCAGTTCTTC.

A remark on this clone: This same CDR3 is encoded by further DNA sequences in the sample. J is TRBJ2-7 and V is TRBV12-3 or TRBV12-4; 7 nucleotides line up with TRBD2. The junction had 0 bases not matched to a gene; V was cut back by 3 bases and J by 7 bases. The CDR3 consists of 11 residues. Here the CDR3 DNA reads TGTGCCAGCAGTTTCGGGGGGGAGCAGTACTTC. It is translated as CASSFGGEQYF.

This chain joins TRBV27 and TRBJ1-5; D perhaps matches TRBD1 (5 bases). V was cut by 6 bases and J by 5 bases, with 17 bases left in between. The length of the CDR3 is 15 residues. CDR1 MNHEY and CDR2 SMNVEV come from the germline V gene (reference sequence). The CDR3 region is CASSLRWGGDQPQHF. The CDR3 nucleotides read TGTGCCAGCAGCCTAAGGTGGGGGGGGGATCAGCCCCAGCATTTT.

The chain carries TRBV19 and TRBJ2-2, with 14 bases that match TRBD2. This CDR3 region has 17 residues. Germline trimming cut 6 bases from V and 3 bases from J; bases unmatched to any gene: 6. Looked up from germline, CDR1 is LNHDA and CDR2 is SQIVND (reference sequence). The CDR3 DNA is TGTGCCAGTAGCCGACTAGCGGGGGGGCCACACACCGGGGAGCTGTTTTTT. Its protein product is CASSRLAGGPHTGELFF.

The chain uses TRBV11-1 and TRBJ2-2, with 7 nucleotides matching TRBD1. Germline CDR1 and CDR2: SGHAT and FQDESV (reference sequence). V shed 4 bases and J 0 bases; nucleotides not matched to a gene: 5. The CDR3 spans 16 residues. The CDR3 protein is CASSSGQPSNTGELFF. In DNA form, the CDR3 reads TGTGCCAGCAGCTCGGGACAGCCCTCGAACACCGGGGAGCTGTTTTTT.

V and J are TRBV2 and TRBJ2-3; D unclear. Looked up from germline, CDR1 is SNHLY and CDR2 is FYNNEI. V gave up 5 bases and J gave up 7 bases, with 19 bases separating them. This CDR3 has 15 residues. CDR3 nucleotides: TGTGCCAGCAGTCACCTAGTAATTGATGTAAATACGCAGTATTTT. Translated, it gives CASSHLVIDVNTQYF. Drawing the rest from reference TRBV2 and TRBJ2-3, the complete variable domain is EPEVTQTPSHQVTQMGQEVILRCVPISNHLYFYWYRQILGQKVEFLVSFYNNEISEKSEIFDDQFSVERPDGSNFTLKIRSTKLEDSAMYFCASSHLVIDVNTQYFGPGTRLTVL.

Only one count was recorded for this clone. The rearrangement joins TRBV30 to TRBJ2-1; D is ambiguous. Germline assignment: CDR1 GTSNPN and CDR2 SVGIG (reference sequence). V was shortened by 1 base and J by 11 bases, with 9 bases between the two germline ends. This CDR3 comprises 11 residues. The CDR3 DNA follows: TGTGCCTGGAGTGCGTCAAATCAGCAGTTCTTC. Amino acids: CAWSASNQQFF.

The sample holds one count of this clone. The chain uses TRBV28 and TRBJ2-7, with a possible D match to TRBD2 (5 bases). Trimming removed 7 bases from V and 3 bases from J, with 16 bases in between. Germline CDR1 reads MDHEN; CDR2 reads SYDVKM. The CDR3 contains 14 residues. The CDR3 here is CASTPSGVLYEQYF. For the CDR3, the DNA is TGTGCCAGCACCCCCAGCGGTGTTCTCTACGAGCAGTACTTC. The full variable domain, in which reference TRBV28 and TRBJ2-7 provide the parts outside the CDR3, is DVKVTQSSRYLVKRTGEKVFLECVQDMDHENMFWYRQDPGLGLRLIYFSYDVKMKEKGDIPEGYSVSREKKERFSLILESASTNQTSMYLCASTPSGVLYEQYFGPGTRLTVT.

In nucleotides, the CDR3 is TGTGCCAGCAGGAGTATAGGGGGCGCGTATAATTCACCCCTCCACTTT. The encoded protein is CASRSIGGAYNSPLHF. The chain couples TRBV13 to TRBJ1-6; 7 nucleotides line up with TRBD1. Germline CDR1 PRHDT, CDR2 FYEKMQ (reference sequence). This CDR3 comprises 16 residues. V was clipped by 6 bases and J by 4 bases; unmatched bases: 9.

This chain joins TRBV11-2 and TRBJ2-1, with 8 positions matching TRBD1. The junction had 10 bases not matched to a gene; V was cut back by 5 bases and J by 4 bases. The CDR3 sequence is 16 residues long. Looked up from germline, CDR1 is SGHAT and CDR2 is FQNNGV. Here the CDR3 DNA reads TGTGCCAGCAGCCATATCTCAGGGGGCTTTTACAATGAGCAGTTCTTC. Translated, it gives CASSHISGGFYNEQFF.

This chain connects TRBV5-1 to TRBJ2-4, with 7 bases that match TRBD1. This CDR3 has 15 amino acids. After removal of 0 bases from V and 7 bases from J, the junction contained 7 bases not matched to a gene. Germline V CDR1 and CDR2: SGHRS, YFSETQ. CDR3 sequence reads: CASSLANTGANIQYF. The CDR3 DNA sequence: TGCGCCAGCAGCTTGGCCAATACAGGGGCGAACATTCAGTACTTC. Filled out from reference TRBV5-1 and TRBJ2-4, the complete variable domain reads KAGVTQTPRYLIKTRGQQVTLSCSPISGHRSVSWYQQTPGQGLQFLFEYFSETQRNKGNFPGRFSGRQFSNSRSEMNVSTLELGDSALYLCASSLANTGANIQYFGAGTRLSVL.

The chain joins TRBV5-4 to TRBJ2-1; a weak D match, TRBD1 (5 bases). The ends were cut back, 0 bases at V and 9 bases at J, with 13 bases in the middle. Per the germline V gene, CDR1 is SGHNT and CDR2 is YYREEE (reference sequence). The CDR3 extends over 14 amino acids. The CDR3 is CASSLGQGHSEQFF. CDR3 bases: TGTGCCAGCAGCTTGGGGCAGGGCCATAGTGAGCAGTTCTTC.

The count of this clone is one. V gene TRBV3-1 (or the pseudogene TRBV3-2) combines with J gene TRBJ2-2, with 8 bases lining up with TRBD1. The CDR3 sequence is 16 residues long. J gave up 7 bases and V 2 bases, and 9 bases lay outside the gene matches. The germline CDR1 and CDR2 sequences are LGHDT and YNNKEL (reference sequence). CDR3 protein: CASSQMRTGRSGELFF. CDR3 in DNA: TGTGCCAGCAGCCAAATGAGGACAGGGCGGAGCGGGGAGCTGTTTTTT.

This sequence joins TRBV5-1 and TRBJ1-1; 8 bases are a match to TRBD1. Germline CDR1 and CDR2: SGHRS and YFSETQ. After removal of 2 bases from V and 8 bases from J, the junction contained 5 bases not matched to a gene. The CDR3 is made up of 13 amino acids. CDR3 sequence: CASSLQGVGEAFF. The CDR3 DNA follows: TGCGCCAGCAGCTTACAGGGGGTAGGAGAAGCTTTCTTT. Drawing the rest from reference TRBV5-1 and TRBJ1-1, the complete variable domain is KAGVTQTPRYLIKTRGQQVTLSCSPISGHRSVSWYQQTPGQGLQFLFEYFSETQRNKGNFPGRFSGRQFSNSRSEMNVSTLELGDSALYLCASSLQGVGEAFFGQGTRLTVV.

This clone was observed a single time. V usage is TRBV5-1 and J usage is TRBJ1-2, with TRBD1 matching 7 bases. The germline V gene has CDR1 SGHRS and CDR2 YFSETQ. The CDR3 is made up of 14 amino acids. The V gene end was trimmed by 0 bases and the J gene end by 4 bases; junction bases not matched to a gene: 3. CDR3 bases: TGCGCCAGCAGCTTGGAGGGGGCCGGCTATGGCTACACCTTC. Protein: CASSLEGAGYGYTF. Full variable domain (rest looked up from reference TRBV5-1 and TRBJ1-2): KAGVTQTPRYLIKTRGQQVTLSCSPISGHRSVSWYQQTPGQGLQFLFEYFSETQRNKGNFPGRFSGRQFSNSRSEMNVSTLELGDSALYLCASSLEGAGYGYTFGSGTRLTVV.

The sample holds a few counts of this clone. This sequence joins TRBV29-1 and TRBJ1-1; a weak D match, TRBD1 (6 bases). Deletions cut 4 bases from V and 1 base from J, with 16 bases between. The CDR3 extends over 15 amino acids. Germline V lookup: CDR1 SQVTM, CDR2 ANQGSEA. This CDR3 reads CSVAPDRLGNTEAFF. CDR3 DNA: TGCAGCGTTGCCCCCGACAGGCTTGGGAACACTGAAGCTTTCTTT.

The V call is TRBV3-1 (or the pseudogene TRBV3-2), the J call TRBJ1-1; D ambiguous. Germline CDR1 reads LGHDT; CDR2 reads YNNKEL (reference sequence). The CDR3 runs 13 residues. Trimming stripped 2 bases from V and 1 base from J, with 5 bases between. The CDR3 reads CASSQQSNTEAFF. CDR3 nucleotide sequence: TGTGCCAGCAGCCAACAATCGAACACTGAAGCTTTCTTT.

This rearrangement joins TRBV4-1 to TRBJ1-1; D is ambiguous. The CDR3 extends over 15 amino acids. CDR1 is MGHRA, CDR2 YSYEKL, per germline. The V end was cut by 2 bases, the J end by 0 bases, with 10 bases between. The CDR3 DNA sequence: TGCGCCAGCAGCCAAATCGGACTAATGAACACTGAAGCTTTCTTT. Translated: CASSQIGLMNTEAFF.

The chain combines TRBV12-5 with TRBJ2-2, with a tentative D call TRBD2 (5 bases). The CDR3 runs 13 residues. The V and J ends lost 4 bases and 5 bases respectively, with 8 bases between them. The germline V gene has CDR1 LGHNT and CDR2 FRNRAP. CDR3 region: CASGSSGTGELFF. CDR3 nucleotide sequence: TGTGCTAGTGGTTCCTCGGGGACCGGGGAGCTGTTTTTT.

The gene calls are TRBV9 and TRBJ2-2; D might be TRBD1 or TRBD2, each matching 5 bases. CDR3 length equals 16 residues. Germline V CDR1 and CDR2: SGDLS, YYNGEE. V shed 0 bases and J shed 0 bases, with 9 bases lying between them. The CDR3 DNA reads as TGTGCCAGCAGCGTAGTTGGGACGGCGAACACCGGGGAGCTGTTTTTT. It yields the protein CASSVVGTANTGELFF. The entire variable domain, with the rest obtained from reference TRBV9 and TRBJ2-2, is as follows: DSGVTQTPKHLITATGQRVTLRCSPRSGDLSVYWYQQSLDQGLQFLIQYYNGEERAKGNILERFSAQQFPDLHSELNLSSLELGDSALYFCASSVVGTANTGELFFGEGSRLTVL.

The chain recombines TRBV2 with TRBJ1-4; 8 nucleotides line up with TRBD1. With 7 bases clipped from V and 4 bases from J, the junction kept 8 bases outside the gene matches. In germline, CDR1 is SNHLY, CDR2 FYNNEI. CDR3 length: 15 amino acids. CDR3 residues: CASNYRGGINEKLFF. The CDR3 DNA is TGTGCCAGCAACTACAGGGGGGGAATTAATGAAAAACTGTTTTTT.

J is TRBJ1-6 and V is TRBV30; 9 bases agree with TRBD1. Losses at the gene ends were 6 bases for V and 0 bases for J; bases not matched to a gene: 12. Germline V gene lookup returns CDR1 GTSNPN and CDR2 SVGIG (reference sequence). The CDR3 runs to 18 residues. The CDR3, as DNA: TGTGCCTGTCCCACGGGACAGGGCATGAGCTCCTATAATTCACCCCTCCACTTT. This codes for CACPTGQGMSSYNSPLHF.

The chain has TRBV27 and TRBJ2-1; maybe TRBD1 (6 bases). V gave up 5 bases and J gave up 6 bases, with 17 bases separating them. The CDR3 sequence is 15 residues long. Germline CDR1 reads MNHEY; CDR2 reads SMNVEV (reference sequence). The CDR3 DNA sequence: TGTGCCAGCAGTCAAGACAGGCACGTTAGCAATGAGCAGTTCTTC. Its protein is CASSQDRHVSNEQFF.

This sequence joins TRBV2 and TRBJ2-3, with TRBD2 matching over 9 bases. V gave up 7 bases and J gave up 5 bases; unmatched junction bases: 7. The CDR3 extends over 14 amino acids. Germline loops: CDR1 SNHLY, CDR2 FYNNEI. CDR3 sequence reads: CASKVGLAQDTQYF. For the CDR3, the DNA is TGTGCCAGCAAGGTGGGACTAGCACAAGATACGCAGTATTTT.

CDR3 protein: CASSPTPEAFF. The CDR3 bases are TGTGCCAGCTCACCAACCCCTGAAGCTTTCTTT. The chain joins TRBV18 to TRBJ1-1; D gene ambiguous. This CDR3 is 11 amino acids long. V lost 2 bases and J 6 bases, leaving 4 bases between the germline ends. CDR1 is KGHSH, CDR2 LQKENI, per germline.